This is a list of T cell receptor beta chains from one sample in a study of tumor-infiltrating lymphocytes in primary liver carcinoma. One entry per CDR3 protein, called by TCRdb with MiXCR from the multiplex PCR reads. The sample records tens of thousands of distinct CDR3 sequences, roughly 80% being singletons. Sample: tumor-adjacent normal liver tissue. Every receptor here comes from a woman between 25 and 40 years old with primary liver carcinoma and hepatitis B virus infection. Each CDR3 is given with its conserved first and last residue.

v_call	j_call	cdr3_aa
TRBV6-5	TRBJ2-1	CASTPAGEAFNEQFF
TRBV11-2	TRBJ1-2	CASTQGGGGRGYTF
TRBV11-2	TRBJ2-7	CANSPYTGIEASYEQYF
TRBV4-1	TRBJ2-1	CASSQPGTSCNGQFF
TRBV11-2	TRBJ2-1	CASSWAMTGGYNEQFF
TRBV4-3	TRBJ1-2	CASSQEMTGFSSYTF
TRBV4-3	TRBJ2-3	CASQSVWLGDPDDTQYF
TRBV11-2	TRBJ2-1	CASSLGGRGMRFF
TRBV12-3/TRBV12-4	TRBJ2-1	CESSYGLRGYNEQLF
TRBV5-5	TRBJ2-7	CASSLDYAGRAQERYF